These 32 T cell receptor beta chains came from one sample sequenced in a study of blood T cell repertoires in COVID-19. Some clones are missing from TCRdb's copy, which holds only in-frame ones; the method was immunoSEQ multiplex PCR. The sample gives some 130,000 clones, around 80% of which show up once; around 4.1% is in the top ten. The sequenced sample was peripheral blood. The receptors were gathered from an elderly woman with acute or convalescent COVID-19.

V is TRBV12-3 or TRBV12-4 and J is TRBJ1-6; D not certain. The CDR3 has 13 residues. V was cut by 0 bases and J by 7 bases, with 4 bases left in between. Here the CDR3 DNA reads TGTGCCAGCAGTTTAGCCGGGAATTCACCCCTCCACTTT. Amino acid sequence: CASSLAGNSPLHF.

V is TRBV7-2 and J is TRBJ1-2; a possible D gene is TRBD1 (5 bases). CDR3 length equals 15 residues. The germline V and J ends were trimmed by 5 bases and 5 bases, with 18 bases remaining between them. The germline gives CDR1 SGHTA, CDR2 FQGNSA. CDR3 in DNA: TGTGCCAGCAGCCTGCAACCCCAGGGTTGGTATGGCTACACCTTC. Translated, it gives CASSLQPQGWYGYTF.

The chain uses TRBV5-1 and TRBJ1-1; the D is unclear. This CDR3 has 13 amino acids. The V gene's germline CDR1 is SGHRS and CDR2 YFSETQ. V was pared by 5 bases and J by 1 base, with 9 bases between. The CDR3 is CASRWRENTEAFF. The CDR3 DNA reads TGCGCCAGCAGGTGGAGGGAGAACACTGAAGCTTTCTTT.

This chain joins TRBV12-5 and TRBJ2-3; 10 bases are shared with TRBD1. With 3 bases clipped from V and 4 bases from J, the junction kept 7 bases outside the gene matches. Looked up from germline, CDR1 is LGHNT and CDR2 is FRNRAP. This CDR3 spans 16 amino acids. The CDR3 DNA follows: TGTGCTAGTGGTTTAGGACAGGGGGGTGGCGCAGATACGCAGTATTTT. It translates to CASGLGQGGGADTQYF.

The genes are TRBV20-1 and TRBJ2-7; 9 nucleotides agree with TRBD2. V lost 3 bases to trimming and J lost 5 bases; unmatched junction nucleotides: 11. Germline CDR1 and CDR2: DFQATT and SNEGSKA (reference sequence). The CDR3 totals 15 residues. As DNA, the CDR3 is TGCAGTGCTAGTTTTTTTGGGACTAGCAGCGACGAGCAGTACTTC. Protein: CSASFFGTSSDEQYF.

The chain joins TRBV4-2 to TRBJ2-2; tentative D call: TRBD2 (6 bases). V lost 4 bases and J 0 bases, leaving 12 bases between the germline ends. Looked up from germline, CDR1 is LGHNA and CDR2 is YNFKEQ. The CDR3 is 16 amino acids. The DNA of the CDR3 is TGTGCCAGCAGCCTTCGGGGGTTCACGAACACCGGGGAGCTGTTTTTT. It codes for CASSLRGFTNTGELFF.

This clone was counted between two and nine times. The gene calls are TRBV7-2 and TRBJ1-5; D call uncertain. CDR1 SGHTA and CDR2 FQGNSA come from the germline V gene. The CDR3 runs 15 residues. The ends were cut back, 0 bases at V and 5 bases at J, with 11 bases in the middle. The CDR3 DNA reads as TGTGCCAGCAGCTTAGCGCTGGGAGCCCATCAGCCCCAGCATTTT. This translates into CASSLALGAHQPQHF.

This clone has more than one count but fewer than ten. The chain has TRBV19 and TRBJ1-1; D gene ambiguous. The CDR3 runs 13 residues. The V gene lost 6 bases and the J gene lost 3 bases, with 11 bases spanning the gap. Germline V gene data show CDR1 as LNHDA and CDR2 as SQIVND (reference sequence). The CDR3 protein is CASRPLSHTEAFF. CDR3 DNA: TGTGCCAGTAGGCCACTAAGTCACACTGAAGCTTTCTTT.

This rearrangement joins TRBV5-4 to TRBJ2-7, with unresolved D. V was pared by 4 bases and J by 0 bases, with 11 bases between. Germline V CDR1 and CDR2: SGHNT, YYREEE (reference sequence). This CDR3 has 14 residues. CDR3 residues: CASSADRSSYEQYF. DNA for the CDR3: TGTGCCAGCAGCGCGGATCGAAGCTCCTACGAGCAGTACTTC.

The count of this clone is one. The chain couples TRBV11-2 to TRBJ1-4; D not resolved. V gave up 5 bases and J gave up 8 bases, with 12 bases separating them. The CDR3 totals 13 residues. Germline lookup yields CDR1 SGHAT and CDR2 FQNNGV. The CDR3 DNA sequence: TGTGCCAGCAGCCCCTCAGGCGGGGAAAAACTGTTTTTT. Translated: CASSPSGGEKLFF.

The count of this clone is one. The V call is TRBV9, the J call TRBJ2-1; 8 bases fit TRBD2. The CDR3 runs to 14 residues. Germline loops: CDR1 SGDLS, CDR2 YYNGEE. With 3 bases clipped from V and 8 bases from J, the junction kept 7 bases outside the gene matches. The CDR3 spells CASSAPGLDYEQFF. DNA of the CDR3: TGTGCCAGCAGCGCGCCGGGACTAGACTATGAGCAGTTCTTC. Variable domain in full (rest from reference TRBV9 and TRBJ2-1): DSGVTQTPKHLITATGQRVTLRCSPRSGDLSVYWYQQSLDQGLQFLIQYYNGEERAKGNILERFSAQQFPDLHSELNLSSLELGDSALYFCASSAPGLDYEQFFGPGTRLTVL.

This clone has only a few counts. The gene calls are TRBV12-3 or TRBV12-4 and TRBJ1-1; D remains unclear. This CDR3 region has 13 residues. Between the trimmed V and J ends, which lost 6 bases and 4 bases, there was a span of 12 bases. For the CDR3, the DNA is TGTGCCAGCAGCTTACTACGGGTCACTGAAGCTTTCTTT. This codes for CASSLLRVTEAFF.

V usage is TRBV6-2 or TRBV6-3 and J usage is TRBJ2-7; D is ambiguous. V lost 4 bases, J lost 2 bases, and 6 bases lay in between. Germline V gene lookup returns CDR1 MNHEY and CDR2 SVGEGT. The length of the CDR3 is 12 residues. The CDR3 loop is CASSFGTYEQYF. CDR3 in DNA: TGTGCCAGCAGTTTTGGCACCTACGAGCAGTACTTC.

V gene TRBV7-2 combines with J gene TRBJ1-1, with TRBD1 identical over 9 bases. CDR1 and CDR2 (germline): SGHTA, FQGNSA. J gave up 4 bases and V 5 bases, and 14 bases lay outside the gene matches. The CDR3 is 17 amino acids. This chain's CDR3 is CASSLPGGGQGFTEAFF. Here the CDR3 DNA reads TGTGCCAGCAGCCTACCCGGGGGGGGACAGGGATTCACTGAAGCTTTCTTT.

In its sample, this clone was seen once. The chain uses TRBV10-3 and TRBJ2-1, with 7 bases that match TRBD1. Per the germline V gene, CDR1 is ENHRY and CDR2 is SYGVKD. The V gene end was trimmed by 2 bases and the J gene end by 9 bases; junction bases not matched to a gene: 13. The CDR3 is 16 residues long. CDR3 in DNA: TGTGCCATCAGTGAGAACCAGGGGGAGTTTAATGGTGAGCAGTTCTTC. Protein sequence: CAISENQGEFNGEQFF.

The CDR3 bases are TGCGCCAGCAGCCCGGGGACTAGCGGGATAATGGATGAGCAGTTCTTC. As protein: CASSPGTSGIMDEQFF. The genes are TRBV5-1 and TRBJ2-1, with 13 bases aligning to TRBD2. The CDR3 spans 16 residues. Germline assignment: CDR1 SGHRS and CDR2 YFSETQ. The junction had 9 bases not matched to a gene; V was cut back by 4 bases and J by 8 bases.

The rearrangement uses TRBV6-1 and TRBJ1-1; 7 bases map to TRBD1. The CDR3 contains 15 residues. V shed 1 base, J shed 1 base, and the junction held 3 bases outside the gene matches. CDR1 is MNHNS and CDR2 is SASEGT in the germline V gene. CDR3 loop: CASSEVYRGNTEAFF. Written as DNA, the CDR3 is TGTGCCAGCAGTGAAGTGTACAGGGGGAACACTGAAGCTTTCTTT.

CDR3 DNA: TGTGCCACCAGGGACGGACAGCAAGAGACCCAGTACTTC. This encodes CATRDGQQETQYF. The chain couples TRBV24-1 to TRBJ2-5, with a weak D call TRBD1 (6 bases). V was trimmed by 7 bases and J by 2 bases, leaving 10 bases between them. In germline, CDR1 is KGHDR, CDR2 SFDVKD. There are 13 residues in the CDR3.

The chain recombines TRBV5-6 with TRBJ1-2; D unresolved. V was shortened by 6 bases and J by 7 bases, with 13 bases between the two germline ends. CDR1 and CDR2 from the germline V gene are SGHDT and YYEEEE. This CDR3 spans 12 amino acids. CDR3 bases: TGTGCCAGCAACACGCGGATAGGTGGCTACACCTTC. Protein sequence: CASNTRIGGYTF. Filled out from reference TRBV5-6 and TRBJ1-2, the complete variable domain reads DAGVTQSPTHLIKTRGQQVTLRCSPKSGHDTVSWYQQALGQGPQFIFQYYEEEERQRGNFPDRFSGHQFPNYSSELNVNALLLGDSALYLCASNTRIGGYTFGSGTRLTVV.

This chain uses TRBV19 with TRBJ1-5; 9 positions match TRBD1. The J segment lost 6 bases and the V segment lost 3 bases, leaving 9 bases of the junction unmatched. The CDR3 extends over 16 amino acids. The germline V gene encodes CDR1 LNHDA and CDR2 SQIVND (reference sequence). Here the CDR3 reads CASSIKGGQGFQPQHF. DNA of the CDR3: TGTGCCAGTAGTATTAAGGGGGGACAGGGATTTCAGCCCCAGCATTTT.

The gene calls are TRBV28 and TRBJ1-1; TRBD1 might be the D (6 bases). The V end lost 8 bases, the J end lost 11 bases, and 12 bases lay between the germline ends. CDR3 size: 10 residues. CDR1 is MDHEN, CDR2 SYDVKM, per germline. The CDR3 here is CASQGQWAFF. Written as DNA, the CDR3 is TGTGCCAGCCAGGGACAATGGGCTTTCTTT.

This clone was seen a single time. The chain employs TRBV19 and TRBJ2-5, with 9 bases that match TRBD1. Germline trimming cut 6 bases from V and 4 bases from J; bases unmatched to any gene: 12. The CDR3 is made up of 16 amino acids. Germline values: CDR1 LNHDA, CDR2 SQIVND (reference sequence). The CDR3 bases are TGTGCCAGTAGCCCGCTTCGGACAGGGGAACGAGAGACCCAGTACTTC. Amino acids: CASSPLRTGERETQYF.

DNA for the CDR3: TGTGCCAGCAGTGATTCTAGGACAATCGGGGGCTACACCTTC. It encodes CASSDSRTIGGYTF. The V and J genes are TRBV2 and TRBJ1-2; a possible D gene is TRBD1 (5 bases). The V end was cut by 3 bases, the J end by 8 bases, with 16 bases between. Germline CDR1 reads SNHLY; CDR2 reads FYNNEI. CDR3 length equals 14 residues.

This chain links TRBV9 with TRBJ1-5; D is uncertain. The length of the CDR3 is 14 residues. V lost 0 bases, J lost 2 bases, and 6 bases lay in between. The germline CDR1 and CDR2 sequences are SGDLS and YYNGEE. This CDR3 is CASSVDPGNQPQHF. The DNA for the CDR3 is TGTGCCAGCAGCGTAGATCCAGGCAATCAGCCCCAGCATTTT.

The CDR3 sequence is CASSLAAATIQYF. The CDR3, as DNA: TGTGCCAGCAGCTTAGCGGCGGCCACCATTCAGTACTTC. The chain joins TRBV7-2 to TRBJ2-4; D remains ambiguous. The V gene's germline CDR1 is SGHTA and CDR2 FQGNSA. The V end was cut by 0 bases, the J end by 9 bases, with 9 bases between. This CDR3 comprises 13 residues.

The chain combines TRBV3-1 (or the pseudogene TRBV3-2) with TRBJ1-2; 7 bases are shared with TRBD1. The CDR3 is made up of 15 amino acids. Per germline, CDR1 LGHDT and CDR2 YNNKEL (reference sequence). The V segment lost 0 bases and the J segment 4 bases; nucleotides outside the gene matches: 5. CDR3 loop: CASSQDYTGAYGYTF. Written as DNA, the CDR3 is TGTGCCAGCAGCCAAGATTATACAGGGGCCTATGGCTACACCTTC.

This clone was seen more than once but under ten times. The CDR3: CASSDSPSGRAADTQYF. In nucleotides, the CDR3 is TGTGCCAGCAGTGATTCCCCTAGCGGGAGGGCCGCAGATACGCAGTATTTT. The V call is TRBV6-1, the J call TRBJ2-3; 12 nucleotides match TRBD2. The CDR3 is 17 amino acids. The germline gives CDR1 MNHNS, CDR2 SASEGT. With V trimmed by 3 bases and J by 4 bases, 8 bases remained unmatched.

This chain links TRBV9 with TRBJ1-1; D is uncertain. Germline loops: CDR1 SGDLS, CDR2 YYNGEE. V shed 0 bases and J shed 5 bases, with 11 bases lying between them. The CDR3 runs to 14 residues. The CDR3, as DNA: TGTGCCAGCAGCGTAGCCGGGGTCGGGACTGAAGCTTTCTTT. Amino acid sequence: CASSVAGVGTEAFF.

This clone was counted a few times. This chain connects TRBV2 to TRBJ1-1; 8 bases fit TRBD1. This CDR3 has 14 amino acids. CDR1 is SNHLY and CDR2 is FYNNEI in the germline V gene. Germline trimming cut 5 bases from V and 10 bases from J; bases unmatched to any gene: 12. The CDR3 DNA reads TGTGCCAGCAGTCTACCCGGACAGGGTACAGGAGCTTTCTTT. It codes for CASSLPGQGTGAFF.

This rearrangement joins TRBV6-1 to TRBJ1-5; TRBD1 matches at 10 bases. The CDR3 runs to 15 residues. After removal of 3 bases from V and 5 bases from J, the junction contained 4 bases not matched to a gene. Germline-derived CDR1 and CDR2 are MNHNS and SASEGT. The CDR3 loop is CASSDRGQGHQPQHF. CDR3 in DNA: TGTGCCAGCAGTGATAGGGGACAGGGGCATCAGCCCCAGCATTTT.

The J gene is TRBJ1-1, the V gene TRBV30; 11 bases are a match to TRBD1. Germline values: CDR1 GTSNPN, CDR2 SVGIG (reference sequence). The V segment lost 4 bases and the J segment 1 base; nucleotides outside the gene matches: 5. The length of the CDR3 is 15 residues. The CDR3 DNA is TGTGCCTGGAAACCCGGACAGGGGGCGAACACTGAAGCTTTCTTT. Its translation: CAWKPGQGANTEAFF.

The chain recombines TRBV30 with TRBJ2-5, with D tentatively TRBD2 (7 bases). The CDR3 has 13 residues. V lost 2 bases, J lost 4 bases, and 11 bases lay in between. Germline V gene sequence: CDR1 GTSNPN, CDR2 SVGIG (reference sequence). This chain's CDR3 is CAWSRGEGETQYF. CDR3 DNA: TGTGCCTGGAGTAGGGGGGAGGGAGAGACCCAGTACTTC.